Reported below is one T cell receptor beta chain. Sequenced material consisted of expressed TCRB transcripts (all of the isolated RNA was reverse transcribed). TCRdb keeps only in-frame clones here, not all; method: immunoSEQ multiplex PCR. The sample includes approximately 250,000 clones, over 8.5% of them seen just once. These data are taken from a study of beta chain features in type 1 diabetes. After removal of 2 bases from V and 6 bases from J, the junction contained 10 bases not matched to a gene. The CDR3 spans 15 residues. Germline V gives CDR1 SGHRS, CDR2 YFSETQ. The sequence came from a woman under 30 in good health. The sample consisted of naive CD4+ T cells from blood. The chain employs TRBV5-1 and TRBJ1-2; 7 bases fit TRBD1. CDR3: CASSLGDRDLDGYTF. CDR3 in DNA: TGCGCCAGCAGCTTAGGAGACAGGGACCTCGATGGCTACACCTTC.